The clone carrying this T cell receptor beta chain was detected only a few times. The target antigen is unknown. A history of autoimmune disease or systemic immunosuppression excluded patients. Using immunoSEQ multiplex PCR, the repertoire was profiled, and TCRdb retains in-frame clones only, with some absent. The profile covers 65,000 to 100,000 clones, with about 90% appearing a single time and about 6.6% taken by the ten largest. This sample was taken from a study of OX40 agonist ivuxolimab in advanced cancers. As for the study in general: Subjects had a mean age of about 65 years, with a range of about 23 to 90; more than 70% were male. Overall study results and limits: Clonal expansion by week 6 occurred in CD4+ and CD8+ blood T cells (at 0.1 to 3.0 mg/kg).

This CDR3 has 14 amino acids. J lost 5 bases, V lost 3 bases, and 8 bases had no gene match. Germline-derived CDR1 and CDR2 are GTSNPN and SVGIG (reference sequence). The sequencing here drew on CD4+ or CD8+ T cells sorted from blood, taken in a trial of the OX40 agonist ivuxolimab. The chain links TRBV30 to TRBJ2-7, with 9 bases aligning to TRBD1. This clonotype was obtained from an adult with an advanced solid tumor such as melanoma, head and neck, liver or kidney cancer. CDR3 bases: TGTGCCTGGAGACACAGGGGGCGGTTTAACGAGCAGTACTTC. Protein: CAWRHRGRFNEQYF.